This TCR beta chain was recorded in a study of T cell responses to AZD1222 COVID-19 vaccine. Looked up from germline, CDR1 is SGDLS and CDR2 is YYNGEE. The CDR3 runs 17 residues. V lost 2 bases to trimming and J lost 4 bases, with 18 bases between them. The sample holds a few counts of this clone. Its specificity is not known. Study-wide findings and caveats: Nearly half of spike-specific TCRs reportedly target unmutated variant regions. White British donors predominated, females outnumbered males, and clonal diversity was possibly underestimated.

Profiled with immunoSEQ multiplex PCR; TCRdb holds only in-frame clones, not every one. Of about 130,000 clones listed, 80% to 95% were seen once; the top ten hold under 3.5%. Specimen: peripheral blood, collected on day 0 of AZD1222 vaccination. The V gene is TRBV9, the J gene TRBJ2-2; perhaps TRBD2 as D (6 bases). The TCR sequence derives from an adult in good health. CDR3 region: CASSVGSGSRGTGELFF. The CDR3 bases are TGTGCCAGCAGCGTCGGATCCGGGAGCCGTGGCACCGGGGAGCTGTTTTTT.